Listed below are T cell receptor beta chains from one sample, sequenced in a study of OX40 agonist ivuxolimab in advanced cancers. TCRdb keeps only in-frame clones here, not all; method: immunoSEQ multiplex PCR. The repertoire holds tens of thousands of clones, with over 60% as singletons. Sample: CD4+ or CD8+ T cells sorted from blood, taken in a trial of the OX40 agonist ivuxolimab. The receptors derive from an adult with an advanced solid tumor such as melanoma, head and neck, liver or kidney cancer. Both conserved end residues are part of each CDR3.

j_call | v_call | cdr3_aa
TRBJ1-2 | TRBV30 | CAWSTPRDREAYTF
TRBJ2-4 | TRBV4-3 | CASSHIRTGSNIQYF
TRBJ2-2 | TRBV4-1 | CASSQERGTGGELFF
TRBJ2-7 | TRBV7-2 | CASSSGSPSSYEQYF
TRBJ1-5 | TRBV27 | CASSSGGARPQHF
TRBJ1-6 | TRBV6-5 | CASSSPTELYNSPLHF
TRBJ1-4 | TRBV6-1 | CASSEALRGRFNEKLFF
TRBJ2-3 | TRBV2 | CARGTSGESTDTQYF
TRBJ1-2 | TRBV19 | CASTNFIGTVSNYGYTF
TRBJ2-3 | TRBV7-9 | CASSLVSRSTDTQYF
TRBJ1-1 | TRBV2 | CASSETTGGGPEAFF
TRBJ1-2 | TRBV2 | CASMELSRPSYGYTF
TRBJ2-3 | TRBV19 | CASMLGTGATDTQYF
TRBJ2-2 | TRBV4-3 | CASSQEIPGQGDTGELFF
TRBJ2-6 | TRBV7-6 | CASSLAFISGANVLTF